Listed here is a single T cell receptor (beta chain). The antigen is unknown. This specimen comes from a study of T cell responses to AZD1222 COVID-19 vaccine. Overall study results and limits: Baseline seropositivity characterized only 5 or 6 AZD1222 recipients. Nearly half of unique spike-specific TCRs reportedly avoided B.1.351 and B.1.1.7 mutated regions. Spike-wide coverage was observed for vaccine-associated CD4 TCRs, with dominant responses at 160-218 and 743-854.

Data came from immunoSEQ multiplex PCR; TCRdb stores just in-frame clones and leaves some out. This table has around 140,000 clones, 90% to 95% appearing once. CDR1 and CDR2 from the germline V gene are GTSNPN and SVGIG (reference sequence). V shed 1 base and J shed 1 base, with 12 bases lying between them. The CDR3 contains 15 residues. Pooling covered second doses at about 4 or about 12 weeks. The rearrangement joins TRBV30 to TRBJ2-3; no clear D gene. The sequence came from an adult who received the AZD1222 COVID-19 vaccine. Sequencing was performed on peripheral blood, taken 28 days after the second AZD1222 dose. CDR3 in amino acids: CAWSGVNRGTDTQYF. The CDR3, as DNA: TGTGCCTGGAGTGGGGTGAACCGGGGCACAGATACGCAGTATTTT.